This T cell receptor beta chain was captured in a study of T cell clonality in common variable immunodeficiency. Overall study results and limits: In common variable immunodeficiency, TCR beta chains reportedly carried fewer deletions and N-nucleotide insertions.

Method: immunoSEQ multiplex PCR; TCRdb's copy keeps in-frame clones and lacks some. This sample comprises tens of thousands of clones, none seen once only. A remark on this clone: Its antigen is unidentified. One end of the junction is discordant with germline, which a read error may explain. With the read ending 3 residues before the CDR3 end, the germline J gene is used to fill in that end. The same CDR3 arises from other DNA sequences in this sample as well.

CDR3 length: 16 residues. Germline V gives CDR1 GTSNPN, CDR2 SVGIG (reference sequence). The receptor was derived from a person aged 18 to 75 in good health. The sequenced sample was peripheral blood mononuclear cells. V usage is TRBV30 and J usage is TRBJ1-3; maybe TRBD1 (6 bases). This chain's CDR3 is CAWSVTPGGGGNTIYF. CDR3 DNA, as far as it was read: TGTGCCTGGAGTGTGACGCCCGGGGGGGGCGGAAACACA.